This is a list of T cell receptor beta chains from one sample in a study of patients and donors after allogeneic stem cell transplantation. One entry per CDR3 protein results from TCRdb running MiXCR on the RT-PCR reads. The sample lists about 960,000 distinct CDR3 sequences; about 20% were seen once. The sequenced sample was blood, either unsorted or a sorted T cell fraction (not recorded which). The receptors shown here come from a human donor who was either an allogeneic HSCT recipient or a stem cell or donor lymphocyte infusion donor (not recorded which). It is not recorded whose cells these are; they may come from a transplant donor. The CDR3 runs from the conserved cysteine through the conserved F or W. The D gene is left open where the match is weak. Some rows have no size entry. The others give once, few or many, or a class for an expanded clone.

j_call,clone_size,v_call,d_call,cdr3_nt,cdr3_aa
TRBJ1-2,-,TRBV7-3,-,TGTGCCAGCAGTCCACGACCTGGGGACTATGGCTACACCTTC,CASSPRPGDYGYTF
TRBJ2-2,-,TRBV6-2/TRBV6-3,TRBD2,TGTGCCAGCAGACCCGCGGGACTAGCGGGGGGGATGAACACCGGGGAGCTGTTTTTT,CASRPAGLAGGMNTGELFF
TRBJ1-1,-,TRBV6-5,-,TGTGCCAGCAGTTACAGGGGAATTTCTGAAGCTTTCTTT,CASSYRGISEAFF
TRBJ2-1,few,TRBV30,-,TGTGCCTGGAGTGCCGAGTTTTTAGATGAGCAGTTCTTC,CAWSAEFLDEQFF
TRBJ2-4,-,TRBV11-2,TRBD2,TGTGCCAGCAGCTCAGGGACTAGGAGGGAGGACATTCAGTACTTC,CASSSGTRREDIQYF
TRBJ2-1,few,TRBV12-3/TRBV12-4,TRBD2,TGTGCCAGCACCTGGGCGGGAGGGAACCAGATCTCCTACAATGAGCAGTTCTTC,CASTWAGGNQISYNEQFF
TRBJ1-2,-,TRBV5-1,-,TGCGCCAGCAGCTCTGGACAGCCTGGCTACACCTTC,CASSSGQPGYTF
TRBJ1-4,few,TRBV24-1,TRBD1,TGTGCCACCAGGGACAGGAAAAATGAAAAACTGTTTTTT,CATRDRKNEKLFF
TRBJ2-2,few,TRBV7-9,TRBD2,TGTGCCAGCTGTACCCTAGCGGGCATAGACACCGGGGAGCTGTTTTTT,CASCTLAGIDTGELFF
TRBJ2-7,few,TRBV29-1,-,TGCAGCGTTGAGGCAGACTACTACGAGCAGTACTTC,CSVEADYYEQYF
TRBJ2-5,-,TRBV12-3/TRBV12-4,-,TGTGCCAGCAGTTTCGAGACGGGAGCGGAAGAGACCCAGTACTTC,CASSFETGAEETQYF